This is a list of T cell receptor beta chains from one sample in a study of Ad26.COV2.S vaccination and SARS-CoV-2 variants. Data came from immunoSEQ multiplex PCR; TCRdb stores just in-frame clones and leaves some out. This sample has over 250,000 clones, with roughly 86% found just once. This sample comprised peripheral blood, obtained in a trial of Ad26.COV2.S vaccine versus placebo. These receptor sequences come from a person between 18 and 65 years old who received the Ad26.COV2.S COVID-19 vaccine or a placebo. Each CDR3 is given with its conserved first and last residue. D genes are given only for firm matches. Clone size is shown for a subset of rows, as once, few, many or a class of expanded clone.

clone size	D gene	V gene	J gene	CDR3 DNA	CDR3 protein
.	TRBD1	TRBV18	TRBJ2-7	TGTGCCAGCTCACCGCAGGGGGCTCGCTACGAGCAGTACTTC	CASSPQGARYEQYF
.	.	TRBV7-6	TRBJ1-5	TGTGCCAGCAGCTTACAATCAGGGCTAAATCAGCCCCAGCATTTT	CASSLQSGLNQPQHF
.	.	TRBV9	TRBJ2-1	TGTGCCAGCAGCCCGCGTAGGGCGGGAAGCTCCTACAATGAGCAGTTCTTC	CASSPRRAGSSYNEQFF
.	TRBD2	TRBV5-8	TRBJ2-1	TGTGCCAGCAGTATACGTCCTAGCGGGAAGAATGAGCAGTTCTTC	CASSIRPSGKNEQFF
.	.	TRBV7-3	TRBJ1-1	TGTGCCAGCGCCTCAGGAGGGACGGCGAACACTGAAGCTTTCTTT	CASASGGTANTEAFF
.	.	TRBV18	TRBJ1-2	TGTGCCAGCTCACCCTCAGTCGGCGGACCTTCTAACTATGGCTACACCTTC	CASSPSVGGPSNYGYTF
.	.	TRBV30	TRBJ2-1	TGTGCCTGGAGTCCGTGGGCGAGCTCCTACAATGAGCAGTTCTTC	CAWSPWASSYNEQFF
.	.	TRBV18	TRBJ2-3	TGTGCCAGCTCACCAGGGGGAGCAGATACGCAGTATTTT	CASSPGGADTQYF
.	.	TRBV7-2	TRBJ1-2	TGTGCCAGCAGCTTTCCGGGACAAACTAACTATGGCTACACCTTC	CASSFPGQTNYGYTF
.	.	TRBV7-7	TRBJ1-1	TGTGCTAGCAGCTCGTCCGCCGCTTTCTTT	CASSSSAAFF
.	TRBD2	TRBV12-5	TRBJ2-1	TGTGCTAGTGGCCTAAACATAGCGGGAGAATACAATGAGCAGTTCTTC	CASGLNIAGEYNEQFF
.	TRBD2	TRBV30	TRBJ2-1	TGTGCCTGGAGTTCCGCCCGGACTAGCGGGGGGACCTCCTACAATGAGCAGTTCTTC	CAWSSARTSGGTSYNEQFF
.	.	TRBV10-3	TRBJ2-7	TGTGCCATCAGTGAGTCGGCAGGACAGTACTTC	CAISESAGQYF
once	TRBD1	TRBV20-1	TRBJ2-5	TGCAGTGCTAGTCGGGGACAGCTACAAGAGACCCAGTACTTC	CSASRGQLQETQYF
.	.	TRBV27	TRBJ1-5	TGTGCCAGCAGTATACAGGGCCATCAGCCCCAGCATTTT	CASSIQGHQPQHF
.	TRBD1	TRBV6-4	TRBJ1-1	TGTGCCAGCAGTGACTGTCACAGGGGGAACACTGAAGCTTTCTTT	CASSDCHRGNTEAFF
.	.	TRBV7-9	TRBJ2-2	TGTGCCAGCAGTCCGATTCTAGCCGGGGAGCTGTTTTTT	CASSPILAGELFF
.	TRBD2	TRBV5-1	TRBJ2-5	TGCGCCAGCAGCCCAATCCCGACTAGCGGACAAGAGACCCAGTACTTC	CASSPIPTSGQETQYF
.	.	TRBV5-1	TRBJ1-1	TGCGCCAGCAGCTTGGCTCCACAGAACACTGAAGCTTTCTTT	CASSLAPQNTEAFF
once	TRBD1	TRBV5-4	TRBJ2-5	TGTGCCAGCAGCTTGAGTGGACAGGGGGCTGGAGAGACCCAGTACTTC	CASSLSGQGAGETQYF
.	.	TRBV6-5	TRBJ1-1	TGTGCCAGCACCAAAACCCAGGGCGGTGAAGCTTTCTTT	CASTKTQGGEAFF
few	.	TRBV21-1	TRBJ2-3	TGTGCCAGCAGCAAAGCCGTGGGGCATACGCAGTATTTT	CASSKAVGHTQYF
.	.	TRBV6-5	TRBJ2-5	TGTGCCAGCAGTTACTCGGCCTTTACGGGGGAGACCCAGTACTTC	CASSYSAFTGETQYF
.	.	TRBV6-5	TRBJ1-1	TGTGCCAGCAGTCAATCATACACGAACACTGAAGCTTTCTTT	CASSQSYTNTEAFF
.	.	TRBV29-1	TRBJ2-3	TGCAGCGTTCGGGACTTCAGGTGGGATACGCAGTATTTT	CSVRDFRWDTQYF
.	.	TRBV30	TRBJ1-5	TGTGCCTGGAGTCCTTCACGCAATCAGCCCCAGCATTTT	CAWSPSRNQPQHF
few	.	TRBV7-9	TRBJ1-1	TGTGCCAGCAGCCGTGGGACTGAAGCTTTCTTT	CASSRGTEAFF
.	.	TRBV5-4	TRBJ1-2	TGTGCCAGCAGATCCCTCGGGGCCTATGGCTACACCTTC	CASRSLGAYGYTF
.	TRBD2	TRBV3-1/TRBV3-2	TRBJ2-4	TGTGCCAGCAGCCCACTAGCGGGAGTGAACATTCAGTACTTC	CASSPLAGVNIQYF
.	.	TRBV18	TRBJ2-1	TGTGCCAGCTCAATACAGGCTAGCTCCTACAATGAGCAGTTCTTC	CASSIQASSYNEQFF
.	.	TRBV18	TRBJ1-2	TGTGCCAGCTCACCGGACCAAGGGGACTATGGCTACACCTTC	CASSPDQGDYGYTF
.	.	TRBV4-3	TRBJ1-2	TGCGCCAGCAGCCAAGGATGGGCAGGGGCTATCTATGGCTACACCTTC	CASSQGWAGAIYGYTF
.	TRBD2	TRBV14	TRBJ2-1	TGTGCCAGCAGCCAAGCGTCGGGACTAGCCCGGAATGAGCAGTTCTTC	CASSQASGLARNEQFF
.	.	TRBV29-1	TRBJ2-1	TGCAGCGTTGAAGGGGTTCTTTCGGACGGCTCCTACAATGAGCAGTTCTTC	CSVEGVLSDGSYNEQFF
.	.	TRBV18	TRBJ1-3	TGTGCCAGCTCACCAACACAGGGTTCAGGAAACACCATATATTTT	CASSPTQGSGNTIYF
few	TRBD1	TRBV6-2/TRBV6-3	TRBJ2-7	TGTGCCAGCAGTTATGTGGGGACAGCATTCAGCGAGCAGTACTTC	CASSYVGTAFSEQYF
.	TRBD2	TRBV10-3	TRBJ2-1	TGTGCCATCAGTGACTGGGACTACCGTCCTAATGAGCAGTTCTTC	CAISDWDYRPNEQFF
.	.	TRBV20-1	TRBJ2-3	TGCAGTGCTCAACGAGATACGCAGTATTTT	CSAQRDTQYF
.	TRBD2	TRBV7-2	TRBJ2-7	TGTGCCAGCAGCTTGGCTACTAGCGGGGTGAGCTCCTACGAGCAGTACTTC	CASSLATSGVSSYEQYF
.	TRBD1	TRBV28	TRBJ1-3	TGTGCCAGCAGTTCTAGCCCCGGGACAGGGGTAAGCTACTCTGGAAACACCATATATTTT	CASSSSPGTGVSYSGNTIYF
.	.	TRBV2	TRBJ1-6	TGTGCCACCCAGGATCCTTGGGAATCACCCCTCCACTTT	CATQDPWESPLHF
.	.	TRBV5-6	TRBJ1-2	TGTGCCAGCAGCCTCCGGACGGTCCCCCATGGCTACACCTTC	CASSLRTVPHGYTF
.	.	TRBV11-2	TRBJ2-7	TGTGCCAGCAGCTCCCTACAGGGGAGGGAGCAGTACTTC	CASSSLQGREQYF
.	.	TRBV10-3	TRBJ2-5	TGTGCCATCAGTGAGGAGGACCAAGAGACCCAGTACTTC	CAISEEDQETQYF
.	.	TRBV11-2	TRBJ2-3	TGTGCCAGCAGCTACCGTGGGTGGGGCACAGATACGCAGTATTTT	CASSYRGWGTDTQYF